This is a list of T cell receptor beta chains from one sample in a study of graft-versus-host responses after intestinal transplantation. Libraries were prepared by immunoSEQ multiplex PCR; TCRdb keeps only in-frame clonotypes and omits some of them. Among approximately 120,000 clones listed, roughly nine tenths were seen once. Which antigens these TCRs recognize remains unknown. This specimen consisted of unstimulated CD4+ T cells sorted from spleen or lymph node cells, obtained before intestinal transplant. Receptors were obtained from a human donor who received an intestinal transplant. Each CDR3 is given with its conserved first and last residue. D genes are given only for firm matches. Clone size is not always given. Where it is, it says once, few, many or a class for expanded clones.

v_call	j_call	cdr3_length	d_call	clone_size	cdr3_nt	cdr3_aa
TRBV5-1	TRBJ2-1	15	TRBD1	.	TGCGCCAGCAGCTCCGACCCGGGACAGGGCGATGAGCAGTTCTTC	CASSSDPGQGDEQFF
TRBV5-5	TRBJ2-2	15	.	.	TGTGCCAGCAGCCCGGGGACTGACTATGTGGGGGAGCTGTTTTTT	CASSPGTDYVGELFF
TRBV10-3	TRBJ2-1	11	.	.	TGTGCCATCAGTGAGTTGGGGAGGCAGTTCTTC	CAISELGRQFF
TRBV9	TRBJ2-3	13	.	.	TGTGCCAGCAGCGTACTAGACACAGATACGCAGTATTTT	CASSVLDTDTQYF
TRBV30	TRBJ1-5	13	TRBD1	.	TGTGCCTGGAGTTTAACACAGGGGCAGCCCCAGCATTTT	CAWSLTQGQPQHF
TRBV28	TRBJ1-1	11	.	.	TGTGCCAGCAGTTTTCGCACTGAAGCTTTCTTT	CASSFRTEAFF
TRBV6-6	TRBJ1-2	14	.	few	TGTGCCAGCAGTTCGGAGGGCTCTAACTATGGCTACACCTTC	CASSSEGSNYGYTF
TRBV10-3	TRBJ1-5	15	.	.	TGTGCCATCAGTGTACAGGGTTGGGGCAATCAGCCCCAGCATTTT	CAISVQGWGNQPQHF
TRBV5-6	TRBJ1-5	15	.	.	TGTGCCAGCAGCTTTAGGGAGTATAGCAATCAGCCCCAGCATTTT	CASSFREYSNQPQHF
TRBV10-3	TRBJ2-3	14	.	.	TGTGCCATCAGGGTGGACAGCAGCACAGATACGCAGTATTTT	CAIRVDSSTDTQYF
TRBV20-1	TRBJ2-1	9	.	.	TGCAGCCTCGGACATGAGCAGTTCTTC	CSLGHEQFF
TRBV6-1	TRBJ1-2	13	.	.	TGTGCCAGCAGAGACTCCCTCGTTGGTGGCTACACCTTC	CASRDSLVGGYTF
TRBV19	TRBJ2-3	15	.	.	TGTGCCAGTAGTACCCGGAATAGCGGTGGCGATACGCAGTATTTT	CASSTRNSGGDTQYF
TRBV5-5	TRBJ1-6	16	.	.	TGTGCCAGCAGCTTGGGTCCACCTGCCCTGAATTCACCCCTCCACTTT	CASSLGPPALNSPLHF
TRBV5-4	TRBJ2-7	13	.	.	TGTGCCAGCAGCTTGGACTGGGCCTACGAGCAGTACTTC	CASSLDWAYEQYF
TRBV9	TRBJ1-2	13	.	.	TGTGCCAGCAGCGAGGAGGTGGGCGGCGGCTACACCTTC	CASSEEVGGGYTF
TRBV18	TRBJ2-7	13	.	.	TGTGCCAGCTCAGGGGACTTGTCCTACGAGCAGTACTTC	CASSGDLSYEQYF
TRBV29-1	TRBJ1-5	14	.	once	TGCAGCGTTGCGGGGGGGTCGGGCAATCAGCCCCAGCATTTT	CSVAGGSGNQPQHF
TRBV20-1	TRBJ1-3	11	.	.	TGCAGTGCTAACGCTGGAAACACCATATATTTT	CSANAGNTIYF
TRBV2	TRBJ1-5	15	.	.	TGTGCCAGCAGTCCACTCTCAGGGTACAATCAGCCCCAGCATTTT	CASSPLSGYNQPQHF
TRBV4-1	TRBJ2-6	18	.	.	TGCGCCAGCAGCCAAGTTTCCCACTCCCGCTCTGGGGCCAACGTCCTGACTTTC	CASSQVSHSRSGANVLTF
TRBV6-1	TRBJ1-4	15	.	.	TGTGCCAGCAGTGTCCACAGGCCAACTAATGAAAAACTGTTTTTT	CASSVHRPTNEKLFF
TRBV28	TRBJ1-2	13	.	.	TGTGCCAGCAGTTTATCCGGGAACTATGGCTACACCTTC	CASSLSGNYGYTF
TRBV10-3	TRBJ2-3	11	.	once	TGTGCCACCTTAGACACAGATACGCAGTATTTT	CATLDTDTQYF
TRBV6-1	TRBJ2-1	13	TRBD1	.	TGTGCCAGCAGTGAAGTGTACAGGGGTGGGCAGTTCTTC	CASSEVYRGGQFF
TRBV28	TRBJ1-1	13	.	.	TGTGCCAGCAGTCACGAGTGGACCACTGAAGCTTTCTTT	CASSHEWTTEAFF
TRBV4-1	TRBJ2-7	15	.	.	TGCGCCAGCAGCCAAGAGGCCTACACGTCCCGCGAGCAGTACTTC	CASSQEAYTSREQYF
TRBV18	TRBJ1-5	13	.	.	TGTGCCAGCTCACCGCGGGGAGATCAGCCCCAGCATTTT	CASSPRGDQPQHF
TRBV5-1	TRBJ1-6	15	.	.	TGCGCCAGCAGCTTGGAGCGGGGGGCAGTTTCACCCCTCCACTTT	CASSLERGAVSPLHF
TRBV5-6	TRBJ2-4	17	TRBD1	.	TGTGCCAGCAGCAAGGTGACAGGGGGCCGAGCCAAAAACATTCAGTACTTC	CASSKVTGGRAKNIQYF